Below, 14 T cell receptor beta chains from the same sample are listed, as sequenced in a study of regulatory T cells in long-lasting Graves disease. Time point: newly diagnosed GD, antithyroid drugs for less than 3 months. Scientists built the TCR library using RNA that was extracted from PBMCs. Libraries of TCR beta came from iRepertoire HTBI primers plus Arm-PCR of CDR3 regions. TCRdb recomputed calls from the multiplex PCR reads with MiXCR, one row per CDR3 protein. The sample has fewer than 350,000 distinct CDR3 sequences, roughly 18% seen once. The sequences come from peripheral blood mononuclear cells (PBMCs), collected at new diagnosis, from a patient treated with antithyroid drugs. These receptors all come from a female donor with Graves disease.

This clonotype was detected many times. The genes are TRBV6-1 and TRBJ1-5; D perhaps matches TRBD1 (6 bases). The CDR3 loop spans 15 amino acids. Germline values: CDR1 MNHNS, CDR2 SASEGT. The V end lost 3 bases, the J end lost 3 bases, and 12 bases lay between the germline ends. The CDR3 loop is CASSDRTAHNQPQHF. CDR3 sequence (DNA): TGTGCCAGCAGTGATAGGACAGCCCACAATCAGCCCCAGCATTTT.

This clonotype turned up a few times. The gene calls are TRBV15 and TRBJ2-3; TRBD1 agrees at 9 bases. The CDR3 consists of 15 residues. V lost 5 bases and J lost 2; bases outside the gene matches: 5. Germline V gene data show CDR1 as LNHNV and CDR2 as YYDKDF (reference sequence). This CDR3 reads CATSLGTGSTDTQYF. The CDR3 DNA reads TGTGCCACCAGCCTGGGGACAGGGTCCACAGATACGCAGTATTTT.

This clonotype showed up many times. This chain joins TRBV7-9 and TRBJ2-2, with 9 bases lining up with TRBD2. This CDR3 region has 15 residues. Germline V gene sequence: CDR1 SEHNR, CDR2 FQNEAQ (reference sequence). The V gene end was trimmed by 7 bases and the J gene end by 7 bases; junction bases not matched to a gene: 10. The CDR3 region has the DNA TGTGCCAGCACCATTAGCGGGAGTGTTTACGGGGAGCTGTTTTTT. Translating gives CASTISGSVYGELFF.

The table lists this clonotype with many counts. J is TRBJ1-3 and V is TRBV7-2; TRBD1 is a possible D gene (6 bases). Per germline, CDR1 SGHTA and CDR2 FQGNSA. CDR3 length: 15 amino acids. V was shortened by 5 bases and J by 4 bases, with 15 bases between the two germline ends. The CDR3 is CASSPSSDSGNTIYF. DNA for the CDR3: TGTGCCAGCAGCCCTTCCTCGGACAGCGGAAACACCATATATTTT.

The V call is TRBV28, the J call TRBJ1-2; no reliable D call. The germline V gene encodes CDR1 MDHEN and CDR2 SYDVKM. The CDR3 length is 13 residues. V lost 4 bases and J lost 4, with 10 bases in between. The CDR3 sequence: CASSSSGIYGYTF. The CDR3 DNA reads TGTGCCAGCAGTTCCTCTGGGATCTATGGCTACACCTTC.

At least ten counts were recorded for this clonotype. The J gene is TRBJ2-2, the V gene TRBV11-2; TRBD2 matches at 7 bases. The CDR3 spans 19 residues. Germline V gene data show CDR1 as SGHAT and CDR2 as FQNNGV. Trimming cost V 3 bases and J 2 bases; bases outside gene matches: 15. This CDR3 reads CASSFGSARLAYNTGELFF. CDR3 nucleotide sequence: TGTGCCAGCAGCTTCGGAAGCGCAAGACTAGCCTATAACACCGGGGAGCTGTTTTTT.

V is TRBV18 and J is TRBJ1-2; unclear D gene. Trimming shortened V by 0 bases and J by 6 bases, and 8 bases separated the two germline ends. Per the germline V gene, CDR1 is KGHSH and CDR2 is LQKENI. The CDR3 sequence is 13 residues long. CDR3 in DNA: TGTGCCAGCTCACCACCGGGAGTACATGGCTACACCTTC. This encodes CASSPPGVHGYTF.

This clonotype was found many times. The chain uses TRBV11-2 and TRBJ2-1; 9 bases fit TRBD1. With 1 base clipped from V and 8 bases from J, the junction kept 9 bases outside the gene matches. The CDR3 spans 16 residues. From germline, CDR1 is SGHAT and CDR2 FQNNGV. DNA for the CDR3: TGTGCCAGCAGCTTAGTTGCGGGACAGGGCATTGATGAGCAGTTCTTC. Its protein is CASSLVAGQGIDEQFF.

This clonotype appeared many times. The chain links TRBV7-3 to TRBJ2-5, with 8 bases lining up with TRBD2. The CDR3 has 16 residues. CDR1 and CDR2 from the germline V gene are SGHTA and FQGTGA. With V trimmed by 5 bases and J by 1 base, 9 bases remained unmatched. CDR3: CASSPQAGALQETQYF. The CDR3 DNA follows: TGTGCCAGCAGCCCGCAAGCGGGAGCGCTCCAAGAGACCCAGTACTTC.

The V call is TRBV19, the J call TRBJ1-2, with 8 bases that match TRBD1. This CDR3 spans 15 amino acids. J lost 1 base, V lost 8 bases, and 9 bases had no gene match. Looked up from germline, CDR1 is LNHDA and CDR2 is SQIVND (reference sequence). CDR3 nucleotides: TGTGCCAGTTCCCGGACAGGGCCCCATAACTATGGCTACACCTTC. This gives the protein CASSRTGPHNYGYTF. Variable domain in full (rest from reference TRBV19 and TRBJ1-2): DGGITQSPKYLFRKEGQNVTLSCEQNLNHDAMYWYRQDPGQGLRLIYYSQIVNDFQKGDIAEGYSVSREKKESFPLTVTSAQKNPTAFYLCASSRTGPHNYGYTFGSGTRLTVV.

This clonotype was counted many times. The V and J genes are TRBV12-3 or TRBV12-4 and TRBJ1-2, with D possibly matching TRBD1 (5 bases). Trimming cost V 7 bases and J 2 bases, with 14 bases left between them. This CDR3 contains 14 residues. CDR3 region: CASTLRGANYGYTF. CDR3 in DNA: TGTGCCAGCACCCTGAGAGGGGCGAACTATGGCTACACCTTC.

This clonotype came up many times. The chain links TRBV6-2 or TRBV6-3 to TRBJ2-1; 7 bases are shared with TRBD2. CDR3 length: 20 amino acids. V lost 1 base to trimming and J lost 5 bases; unmatched junction nucleotides: 20. Germline CDR1 and CDR2: MNHEY and SVGEGT. CDR3 nucleotides: TGTGCCAGCAGTTACTTGGGCAGAAACTTGGGGCGGGAGAAAGACAATGAGCAGTTCTTC. This encodes CASSYLGRNLGREKDNEQFF.

This clonotype appeared a few times. This chain links TRBV28 with TRBJ2-7, with a weak D call TRBD1 (5 bases). The CDR3 has 18 amino acids. The germline V and J ends were trimmed by 2 bases and 3 bases, with 23 bases remaining between them. Germline loops: CDR1 MDHEN, CDR2 SYDVKM. CDR3: CASSLGVPQGSDGYEQYF. In nucleotides, the CDR3 is TGTGCCAGCAGTTTAGGAGTCCCTCAGGGTTCCGACGGCTACGAGCAGTACTTC.

This clonotype was seen many times. The rearrangement joins TRBV12-3 or TRBV12-4 to TRBJ1-1; D might be TRBD1 (5 bases). The CDR3 extends over 16 amino acids. V lost 5 bases to trimming and J lost 2 bases, with 18 bases between them. CDR3 nucleotides: TGTGCCAGCAGTCCCTACCCAGGGAGCCCCAACACTGAAGCTTTCTTT. Translating it yields CASSPYPGSPNTEAFF.